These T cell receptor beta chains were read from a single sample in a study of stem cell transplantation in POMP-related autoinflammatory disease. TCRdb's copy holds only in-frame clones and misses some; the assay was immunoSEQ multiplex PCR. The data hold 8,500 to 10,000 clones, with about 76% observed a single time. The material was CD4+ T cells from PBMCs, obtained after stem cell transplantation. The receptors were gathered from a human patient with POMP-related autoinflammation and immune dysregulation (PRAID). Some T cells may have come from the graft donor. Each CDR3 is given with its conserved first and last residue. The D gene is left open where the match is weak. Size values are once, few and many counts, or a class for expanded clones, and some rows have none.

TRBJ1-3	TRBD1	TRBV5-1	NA	TGCGCCAGCAGCGACAGGGGCTCTGGAAACACCATATATTTT	CASSDRGSGNTIYF
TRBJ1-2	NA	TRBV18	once	TGTGCCAGCTCACCCCTCTCAGGGGATTCTACCCATGGCTACACCTTC	CASSPLSGDSTHGYTF
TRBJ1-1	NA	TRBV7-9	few	TGTGTGGGGCAGATGAACACTGAAGCTTTCTTT	CVGQMNTEAFF
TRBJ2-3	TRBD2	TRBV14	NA	TGTGCCAGCAGCCAAGAACCTAGCGGAGTAACTAGCACAGATACGCAGTATTTT	CASSQEPSGVTSTDTQYF
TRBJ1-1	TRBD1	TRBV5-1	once	TGCGCCAGCAGCAACCGACAGGGGATGAACACTGAAGCTTTCTTT	CASSNRQGMNTEAFF
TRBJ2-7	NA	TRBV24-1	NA	TGTGCCACCAGTGATTCTAGGGACGGCGCCTACGAGCAGTACTTC	CATSDSRDGAYEQYF
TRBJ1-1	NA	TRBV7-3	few	TGTGCCAGCAGTATAGGGGCCCGGACTGAAGCTTTCTTT	CASSIGARTEAFF
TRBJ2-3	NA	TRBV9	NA	TGTGCCAGCAGCGATGGCCCCCGAGATACGCAGTATTTT	CASSDGPRDTQYF
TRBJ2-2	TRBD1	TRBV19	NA	TGTGCCAGTCGCAGGGGGCTGACGGTAGCGAACACCGGGGAGCTGTTTTTT	CASRRGLTVANTGELFF
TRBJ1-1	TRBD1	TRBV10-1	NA	TGCGCCAGCAGTAACAGACAGGGTGGGAACACTGAAGCTTTCTTT	CASSNRQGGNTEAFF
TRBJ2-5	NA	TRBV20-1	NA	TGCAGTGCTAGTGGGGGGAACCAAGAGACCCAGTACTTC	CSASGGNQETQYF
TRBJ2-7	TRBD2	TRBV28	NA	TGTGCCAGCAGTTGGACTAGCGGCGTGACCGAGCAGTACTTC	CASSWTSGVTEQYF
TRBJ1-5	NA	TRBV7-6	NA	TGTGCCAGCAGCTTAGAGGCAGGGCGATATCAGCCCCAGCATTTT	CASSLEAGRYQPQHF
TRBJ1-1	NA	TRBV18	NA	TGTGCCAGCTCACCGGGGCAGAACACTGAAGCTTTCTTT	CASSPGQNTEAFF
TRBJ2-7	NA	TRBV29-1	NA	TGCAGCGTTGAAGATCAGAGTAGAAACGAGCAGTACTTC	CSVEDQSRNEQYF
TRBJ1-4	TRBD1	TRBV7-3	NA	TGTGCCAGCAGCTCCGGGACAGGTACTCCCGGCGGTGAAAAACTGTTTTTT	CASSSGTGTPGGEKLFF
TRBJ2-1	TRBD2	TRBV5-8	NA	TGTGCCAGCACACTAGCGGGAGCTACCTACAATGAGCAGTTCTTC	CASTLAGATYNEQFF
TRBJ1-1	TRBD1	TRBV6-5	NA	TGTGCCAGCAAACGACCGGGACAGGGGAACACTGAAGCTTTCTTT	CASKRPGQGNTEAFF
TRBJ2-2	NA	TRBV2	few	TGTGCCAGTCAGGAGAACACCGGGGAGCTGTTTTTT	CASQENTGELFF
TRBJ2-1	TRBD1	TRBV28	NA	TGTGCCAGCACCGCGGGGACAGGGCACAATGAGCAGTTCTTC	CASTAGTGHNEQFF
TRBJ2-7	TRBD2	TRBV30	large	TGTGCCTGGGGTCTAGCGGGGAGGAACGGCGAGCAGTACTTC	CAWGLAGRNGEQYF
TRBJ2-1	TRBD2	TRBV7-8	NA	TGTGCCAGCAGCCCTAAGAGGGCGGCGGGGGCCTACAATGAGCAGTTCTTC	CASSPKRAAGAYNEQFF
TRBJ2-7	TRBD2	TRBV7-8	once	TGTGCCAGCAGCTTAAGGGCTAGCGGGCCCTACGAGCAGTACTTC	CASSLRASGPYEQYF
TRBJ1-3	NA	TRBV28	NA	TGTGCCAGCGCTTACCGCTTGTCCAAGAAGTCTGGAAACACCATATATTTT	CASAYRLSKKSGNTIYF
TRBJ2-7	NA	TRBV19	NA	TGTGCCAGTAGTATTCCAGGGTACGAGCAGTACTTC	CASSIPGYEQYF
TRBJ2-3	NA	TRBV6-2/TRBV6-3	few	TGTGCCAGCAGCCTGCTTTGGTCTAGCACAGATACGCAGTATTTT	CASSLLWSSTDTQYF
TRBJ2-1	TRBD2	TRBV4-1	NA	TGCGCCAGCAGCCAACCTCTAGCGGGAGGGGTCAATGAGCAGTTCTTC	CASSQPLAGGVNEQFF
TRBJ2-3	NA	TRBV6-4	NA	TGTGCCAGCAGTGTCGATTTGGGGTCAGATACGCAGTATTTT	CASSVDLGSDTQYF
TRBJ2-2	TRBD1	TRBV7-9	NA	TGTGCCAGCAGCGCCAGACAGGGGCCGAACACCGGGGAGCTGTTTTTT	CASSARQGPNTGELFF
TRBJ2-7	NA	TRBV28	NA	TGTGCCAGCAGTTTCGGGCACTACGAGCAGTACTTC	CASSFGHYEQYF
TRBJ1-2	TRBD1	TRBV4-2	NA	TGTGCCAGCAGCCCCTTAGGGGACTCAGGGGGCAGTAATCGTGGCTACACCTTC	CASSPLGDSGGSNRGYTF
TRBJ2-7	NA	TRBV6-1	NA	TGTGCCAGCAGTCCACGCGGAGCCAGCTCCTACGAGCAGTACTTC	CASSPRGASSYEQYF
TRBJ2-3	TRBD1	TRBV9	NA	TGTGCCAGCAGCCGCCGGGACAGGGCAGCAGCGGCAAACACAGATACGCAGTATTTT	CASSRRDRAAAANTDTQYF
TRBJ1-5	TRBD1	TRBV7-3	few	TGTGCCAGCAGCTTGGAGCGGGACAGACTAAATCAGCCCCAGCATTTT	CASSLERDRLNQPQHF
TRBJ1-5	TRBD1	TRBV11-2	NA	TGTGCCAGCAGCTCTACAGGGGGTCGACAGCCCCAGCATTTT	CASSSTGGRQPQHF
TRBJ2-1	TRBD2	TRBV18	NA	TGTGCCAGCTCACCTGTTGCGGGACTAGCGGGAGGAGGGGGCGAGCAGTTCTTC	CASSPVAGLAGGGGEQFF
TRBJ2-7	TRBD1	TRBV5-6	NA	TGTGCCAGCAGCTTTGTGAGGGGGCGGAACGAGCAGTACTTC	CASSFVRGRNEQYF
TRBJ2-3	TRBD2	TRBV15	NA	TGTGCCACCAGCATTGGACTAGCGACAGATACGCAGTATTTT	CATSIGLATDTQYF
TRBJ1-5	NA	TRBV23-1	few	TGCGCCAGCAGTCAATTCCTTCGGGGCTTCAATCAGCCCCAGCATTTT	CASSQFLRGFNQPQHF
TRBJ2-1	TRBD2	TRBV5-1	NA	TGCGCCAGCAGCTTTGGGCGGGAGGGCCTGTTGAATGAGCAGTTCTTC	CASSFGREGLLNEQFF
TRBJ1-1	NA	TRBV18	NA	TGTGCCAGCTCACCACGGGACTCACCGAACACTGAAGCTTTCTTT	CASSPRDSPNTEAFF
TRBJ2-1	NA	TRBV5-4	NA	TGTGCCAGCAGCGGGGGTAGCGTTACGACCTACAATGAGCAGTTCTTC	CASSGGSVTTYNEQFF
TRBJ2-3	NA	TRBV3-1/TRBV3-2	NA	TGTGCCAGCAGCCAAGATTGGCTAGAGGACACAGATACGCAGTATTTT	CASSQDWLEDTDTQYF
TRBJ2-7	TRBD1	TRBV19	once	TGTGCCAGTAGTAAGGGACAGGGCTTTGGCTACGAGCAGTACTTC	CASSKGQGFGYEQYF
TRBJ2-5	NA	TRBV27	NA	TGTGCCAGCAGTTTAAACGGACAGATCCAAGAGACCCAGTACTTC	CASSLNGQIQETQYF
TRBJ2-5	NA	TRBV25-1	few	TGTGCCAGCAGTGAATCTCAGTTCCGGGAGACCCAGTACTTC	CASSESQFRETQYF
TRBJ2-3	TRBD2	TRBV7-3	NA	TGTGCCAGCAGCTCTAAAGCGGGATGGACAGATACGCAGTATTTT	CASSSKAGWTDTQYF
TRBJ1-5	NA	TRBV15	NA	TGTGCCACCAGCAGAGGCCTGAAGGGAATGGGCAATCAGCCCCAGCATTTT	CATSRGLKGMGNQPQHF
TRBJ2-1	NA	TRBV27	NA	TGTGCCAGCAGTCAAGGGACATCATACAATGAGCAGTTCTTC	CASSQGTSYNEQFF
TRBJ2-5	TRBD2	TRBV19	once	TGTGCCAGTAGACCGGGACTAGCGGCTCCAGAGACCCAGTACTTC	CASRPGLAAPETQYF
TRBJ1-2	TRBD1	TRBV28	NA	TGTGCCAGCAGTTTATCCAGGGGGCGTGCCTCTGGCTACACCTTC	CASSLSRGRASGYTF
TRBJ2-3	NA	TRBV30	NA	TGTGCCTGGAATTGGGGGGGCGGGGATACGCAGTATTTT	CAWNWGGGDTQYF
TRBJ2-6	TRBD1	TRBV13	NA	TGTGCCAGCAGTACAGGGGGCACGGGGGCCAACGTCCTGACTTTC	CASSTGGTGANVLTF
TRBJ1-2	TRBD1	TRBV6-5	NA	TGTGCCAGCAGCCGCACAGGGGGCGATGGCTACACCTTC	CASSRTGGDGYTF
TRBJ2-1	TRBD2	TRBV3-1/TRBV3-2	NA	TGTGCCAGCAGCCAGGGGACTAGCGGGAGACTAAATGAGCAGTTCTTC	CASSQGTSGRLNEQFF